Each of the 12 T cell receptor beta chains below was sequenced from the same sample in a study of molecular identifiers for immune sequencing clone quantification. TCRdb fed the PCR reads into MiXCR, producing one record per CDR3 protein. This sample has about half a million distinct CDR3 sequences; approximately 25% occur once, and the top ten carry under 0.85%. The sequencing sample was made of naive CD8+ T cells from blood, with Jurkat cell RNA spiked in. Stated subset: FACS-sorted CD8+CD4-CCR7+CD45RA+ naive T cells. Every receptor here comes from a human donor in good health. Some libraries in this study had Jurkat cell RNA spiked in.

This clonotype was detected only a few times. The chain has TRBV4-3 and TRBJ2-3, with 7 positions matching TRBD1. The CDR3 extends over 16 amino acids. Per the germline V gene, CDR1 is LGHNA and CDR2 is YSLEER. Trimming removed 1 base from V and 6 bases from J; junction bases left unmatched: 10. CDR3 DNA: TGCGCCAGCAGCCAAGCCGACAGGGATTATCAGGATACGCAGTATTTT. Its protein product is CASSQADRDYQDTQYF.

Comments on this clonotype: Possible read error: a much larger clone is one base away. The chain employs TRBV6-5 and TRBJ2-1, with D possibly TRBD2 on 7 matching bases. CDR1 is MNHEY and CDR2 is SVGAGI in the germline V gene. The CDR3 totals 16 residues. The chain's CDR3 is CASSYFFGGGYNEQLF. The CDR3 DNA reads TGTGCCAGCAGTTACTTCTTTGGGGGGGGCTACAATGAGCAGCTCTTC.

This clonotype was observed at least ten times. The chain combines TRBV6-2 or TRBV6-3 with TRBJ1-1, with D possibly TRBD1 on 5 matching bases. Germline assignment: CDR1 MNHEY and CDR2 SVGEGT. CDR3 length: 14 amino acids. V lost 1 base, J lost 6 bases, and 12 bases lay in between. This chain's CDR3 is CASSYFRGEAEAFF. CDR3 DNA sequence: TGTGCCAGCAGTTACTTTAGAGGGGAGGCTGAAGCTTTCTTT.

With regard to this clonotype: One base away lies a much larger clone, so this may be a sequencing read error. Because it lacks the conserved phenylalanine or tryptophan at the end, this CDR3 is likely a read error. The CDR3 sequence is CASSLAASRGTEAFS. The CDR3 bases are TGTGCCAGCAGCCTTGCGGCCAGCAGGGGCACTGAAGCTTTCTCT. V and J are TRBV12-3 or TRBV12-4 and TRBJ1-1; D might be TRBD1 (6 bases). The CDR3 is made up of 15 amino acids. V lost 6 bases, J lost 4 bases, and 18 bases lay in between.

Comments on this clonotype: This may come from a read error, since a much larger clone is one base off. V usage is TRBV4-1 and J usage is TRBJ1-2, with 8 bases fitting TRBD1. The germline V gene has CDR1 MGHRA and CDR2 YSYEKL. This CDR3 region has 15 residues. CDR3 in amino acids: CASSQEDRANYGYAF. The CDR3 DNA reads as TGCGCCAGCAGCCAAGAGGACAGGGCGAACTATGGCTACGCCTTC.

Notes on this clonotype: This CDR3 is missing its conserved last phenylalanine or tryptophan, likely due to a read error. CDR3 protein: CASSEYIAGGAVSTDTQYL. The CDR3 coding sequence is TGTGCCAGCAGTGAATATATAGCGGGGGGGGCGGTAAGCACAGATACGCAGTATCTT. The V gene is TRBV25-1, the J gene TRBJ2-3, with TRBD2 identical over 11 bases. V was clipped by 0 bases and J by 0 bases; unmatched bases: 8. CDR1 MGHDK and CDR2 SYGVNS come from the germline V gene. The CDR3 is made up of 19 amino acids.

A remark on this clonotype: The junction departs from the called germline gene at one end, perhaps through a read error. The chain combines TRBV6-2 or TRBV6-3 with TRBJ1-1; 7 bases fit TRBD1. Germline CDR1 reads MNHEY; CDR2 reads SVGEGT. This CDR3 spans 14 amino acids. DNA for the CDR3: TGTGCCATCAGTAATGACAGGGATAACACTGAAGCTTTCTTT. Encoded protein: CAISNDRDNTEAFF.

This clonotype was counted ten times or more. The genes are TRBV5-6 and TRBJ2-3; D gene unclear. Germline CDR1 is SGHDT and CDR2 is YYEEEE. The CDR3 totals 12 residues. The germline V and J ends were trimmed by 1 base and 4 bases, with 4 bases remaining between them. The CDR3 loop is CASSLSADTQYF. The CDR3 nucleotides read TGTGCCAGCAGCTTGAGTGCAGATACGCAGTATTTT.

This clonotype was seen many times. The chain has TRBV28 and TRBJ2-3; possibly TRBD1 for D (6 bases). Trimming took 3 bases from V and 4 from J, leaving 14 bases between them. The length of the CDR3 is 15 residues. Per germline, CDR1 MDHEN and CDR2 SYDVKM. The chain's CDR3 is CASSLLTGGADTQYF. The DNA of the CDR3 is TGTGCCAGCAGTTTGTTGACAGGCGGCGCAGATACGCAGTATTTT.

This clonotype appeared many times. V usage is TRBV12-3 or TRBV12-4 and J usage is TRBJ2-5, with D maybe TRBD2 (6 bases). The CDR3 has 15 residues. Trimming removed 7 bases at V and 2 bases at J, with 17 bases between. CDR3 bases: TGTGCCAGCATCGGCGGGACCGGGTGGCAAGAGACCCAGTACTTC. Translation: CASIGGTGWQETQYF.

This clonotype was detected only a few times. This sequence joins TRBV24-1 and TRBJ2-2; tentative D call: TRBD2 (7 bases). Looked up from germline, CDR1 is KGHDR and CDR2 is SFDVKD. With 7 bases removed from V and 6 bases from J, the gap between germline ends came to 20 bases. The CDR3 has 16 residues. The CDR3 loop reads CATSESIGGVSGELFF. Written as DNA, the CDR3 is TGTGCCACCAGCGAATCTATAGGGGGGGTTTCCGGGGAGCTGTTTTTT.

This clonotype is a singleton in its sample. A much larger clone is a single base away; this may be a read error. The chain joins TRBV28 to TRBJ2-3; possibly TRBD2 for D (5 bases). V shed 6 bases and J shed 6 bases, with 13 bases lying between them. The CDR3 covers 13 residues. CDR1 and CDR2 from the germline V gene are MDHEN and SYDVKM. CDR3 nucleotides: TGTGCCAGCAGCCCCCAGAGGGCGGATACGCAGTATTTT. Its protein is CASSPQRADTQYF.